This entry concerns a single T cell receptor (beta chain). Its antigen is still unknown. No quality values exist for individual bases; no much larger clone is one base distant. This entry belongs to a study of CD8 T cells in Susac syndrome (dated by TCRdb to about 2019). With regard to the full study: The study used repertoire sequencing to test whether antigen drove CD8+ T cell activation and differentiation in Susac syndrome. The study compared CD8+ T cell repertoire clonality among eleven to twelve healthy donors, some 14 Susac syndrome patients and approximately 16 multiple sclerosis patients. General study outcomes and caveats: The number of individuals in the TCR sequencing and HLA analysis was acknowledged as relatively small.

RNA was extracted using the RNeasy kit, and about 0.5 to 1 ug of the RNA was reverse transcribed with random hexamers. The immunoSEQ multiplex PCR assay, which covers 54 Vbeta and 13 Jbeta segments, was used to amplify TCR beta CDR3 regions. To correct PCR amplification bias, a synthetic template baseline was used for both primer optimization and computational correction. As for the authors' bioinformatics: Reads were annotated to V, D and J genes according to IMGT and were analyzed with immunoSEQ Analyzer, with only productive sequences retained. Clonality was computed as one minus Shannon entropy normalized by log2 of the number of productive unique sequences. Public and private clones were assessed among the 100 most prevalent clones of each patient and control. Clones were defined as Susac-specific if absent from the healthy and MS cohorts, from approximately 1,100 published viral clones and from other ImmuneACCESS disease sequences. TCRdb reprocessed the public reads (quality trimming at Q25 with fastp, clone calling with MiXCR) and kept in-frame beta chains. Rows are combined by CDR3 protein, so each entry shows the most common genes and DNA. TCRdb's processing, not the study's, gives the V and J calls here. The sample table records about 280,000 distinct CDR3 sequences; 85% of these occur just once. Of the sample, over 0.095% is held by the ten largest clones.

Peripheral blood CD8+ and CD4+ T cells from healthy donors, Susac syndrome patients and multiple sclerosis patients were profiled using high-throughput TCR beta sequencing. The multiple sclerosis controls were treatment-naive patients who had stable or active relapsing-remitting disease and met the revised McDonald criteria. Bulk CD8+ and CD4+ T cells were purified by magnetic negative isolation, while CD8+ TEMRA cells were enriched using FACS. Blood was drawn into EDTA tubes, processed within 24 hours, and PBMCs were isolated by density gradient centrifugation. PBMCs intended for TCR sequencing were frozen in liquid nitrogen and were later thawed in a 37 degrees C water bath. The sorted or isolated CD4+, CD8+ and CD8+ TEMRA cells had a purity of 90% or higher. CDR1 SEHNR and CDR2 FQNEAQ were looked up in the germline V gene (reference sequence). The CDR3 holds 15 amino acids from the cysteine to the phenylalanine. Only CDR3 DNA is held: 45 bases, read in frame from base 1. Cut back by 3 bases and 0 bases, the V and J ends lie 11 bases apart.

The TCR comes from a human donor with multiple sclerosis. Recombination joined TRBV7-9 with TRBJ2-5; TRBD1 might be the D gene, on 6 matching bases. The sequencing sample was made of CD8+ T cells from PBMCs. At the DNA level, the sequence is TGTGCCAGCAGCTTGATACAGGGAGACCAAGAGACCCAGTACTTC. Translated, this gives CASSLIQGDQETQYF.